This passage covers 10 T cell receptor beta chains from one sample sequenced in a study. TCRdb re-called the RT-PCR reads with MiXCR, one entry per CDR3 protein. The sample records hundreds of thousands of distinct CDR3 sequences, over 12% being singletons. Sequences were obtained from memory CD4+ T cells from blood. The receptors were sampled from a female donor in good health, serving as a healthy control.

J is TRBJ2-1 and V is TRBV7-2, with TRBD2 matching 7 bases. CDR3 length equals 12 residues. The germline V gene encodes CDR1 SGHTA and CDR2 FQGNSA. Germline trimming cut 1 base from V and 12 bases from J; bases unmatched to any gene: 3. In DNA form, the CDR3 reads TGTGCCAGCAGCTTAGTCACGGGAGGGCAGTTCTTC. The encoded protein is CASSLVTGGQFF.

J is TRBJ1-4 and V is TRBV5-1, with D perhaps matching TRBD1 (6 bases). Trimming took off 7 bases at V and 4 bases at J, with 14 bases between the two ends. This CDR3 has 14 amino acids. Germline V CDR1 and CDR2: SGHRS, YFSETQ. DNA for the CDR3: TGCGCCAGCTCTGGTGGACAGCATAATGAAAAACTGTTTTTT. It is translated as CASSGGQHNEKLFF.

CDR3 in DNA: TGCGCCAGCAGCTCCTTCCCCGGGGTCTCCTACAATGAGCAGTTCTTC. The encoded protein is CASSSFPGVSYNEQFF. V gene TRBV5-1 combines with J gene TRBJ2-1, with a weak D call TRBD2 (5 bases). Germline lookup yields CDR1 SGHRS and CDR2 YFSETQ. The germline V and J ends were trimmed by 3 bases and 0 bases, with 13 bases remaining between them. The CDR3 is 16 amino acids. The complete variable domain, with remaining parts taken from reference TRBV5-1 and TRBJ2-1, reads KAGVTQTPRYLIKTRGQQVTLSCSPISGHRSVSWYQQTPGQGLQFLFEYFSETQRNKGNFPGRFSGRQFSNSRSEMNVSTLELGDSALYLCASSSFPGVSYNEQFFGPGTRLTVL.

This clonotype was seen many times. CDR3 nucleotide sequence: TGCAGTGCTAGAGATAGGGCAATCCATGAGCAGTTCTTC. It encodes CSARDRAIHEQFF. The chain links TRBV20-1 to TRBJ2-1; D not certain. Between the trimmed V and J ends, which lost 0 bases and 8 bases, there was a span of 11 bases. Germline loops: CDR1 DFQATT, CDR2 SNEGSKA (reference sequence). The CDR3 spans 13 residues.

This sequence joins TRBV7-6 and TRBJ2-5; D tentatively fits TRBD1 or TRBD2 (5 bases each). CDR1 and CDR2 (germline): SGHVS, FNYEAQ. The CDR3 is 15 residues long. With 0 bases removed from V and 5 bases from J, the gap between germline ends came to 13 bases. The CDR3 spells CASSLATVGVETQYF. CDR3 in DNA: TGTGCCAGCAGCTTAGCGACAGTGGGGGTGGAGACCCAGTACTTC.

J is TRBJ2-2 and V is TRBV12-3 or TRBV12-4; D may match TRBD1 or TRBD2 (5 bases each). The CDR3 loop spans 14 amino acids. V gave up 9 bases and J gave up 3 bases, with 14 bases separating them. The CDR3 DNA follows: TGTGCCAGTCTCTGGGGGTCTTACACCGGGGAGCTGTTTTTT. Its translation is CASLWGSYTGELFF.

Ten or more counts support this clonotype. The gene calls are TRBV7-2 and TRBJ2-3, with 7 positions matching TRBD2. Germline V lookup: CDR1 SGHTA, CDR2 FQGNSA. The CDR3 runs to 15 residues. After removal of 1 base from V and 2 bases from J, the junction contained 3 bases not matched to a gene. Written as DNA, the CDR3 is TGTGCCAGCAGCTTAGAGCTAGCGGCCACAGATACGCAGTATTTT. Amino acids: CASSLELAATDTQYF.

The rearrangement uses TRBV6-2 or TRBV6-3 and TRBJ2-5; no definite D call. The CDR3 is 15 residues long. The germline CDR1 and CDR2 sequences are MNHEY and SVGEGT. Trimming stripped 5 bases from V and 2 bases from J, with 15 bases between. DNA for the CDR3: TGTGCCAGCAGTGCCGGGCCATCGCTTCAAGAGACCCAGTACTTC. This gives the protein CASSAGPSLQETQYF.

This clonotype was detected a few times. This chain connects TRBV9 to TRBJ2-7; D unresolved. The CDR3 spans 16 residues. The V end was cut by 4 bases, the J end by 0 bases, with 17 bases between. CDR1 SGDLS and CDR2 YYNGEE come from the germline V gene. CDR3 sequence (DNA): TGTGCCAGCAGCCCGGACGGGTCTTTCAGCTCCTACGAGCAGTACTTC. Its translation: CASSPDGSFSSYEQYF.

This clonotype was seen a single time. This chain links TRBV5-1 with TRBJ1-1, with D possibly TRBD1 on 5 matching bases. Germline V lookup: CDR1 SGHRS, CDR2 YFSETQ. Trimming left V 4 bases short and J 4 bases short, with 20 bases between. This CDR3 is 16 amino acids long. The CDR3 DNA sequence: TGCGCCAGCAGCCCGGAAAAGGGGACTTCGGGCACTGAAGCTTTCTTT. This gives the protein CASSPEKGTSGTEAFF.